This entry describes one T cell receptor beta chain. In germline, CDR1 is MDHEN, CDR2 SYDVKM. The length of the CDR3 is 16 residues. J gave up 0 bases and V 5 bases, and 6 bases lay outside the gene matches. Sequencing was performed with immunoSEQ multiplex PCR; in TCRdb, only in-frame clones are kept and a portion is missing. The sample lists 150,000 or so clones, 75% to 90% occurring once. This sample is part of a study of blood T cell repertoires in COVID-19. Across the study: The analysed material was cDNA or gDNA that came from T cells, B-cell-depleted T cells, or PBMCs.

Sequencing used peripheral blood. The sequence derives from a man in his late teens or twenties with COVID-19, enrolled during active disease. This chain uses TRBV28 with TRBJ1-2; 10 bases are shared with TRBD1. CDR3: CASSGQGEDPNYGYTF. The CDR3 DNA follows: TGTGCCAGCAGTGGACAGGGGGAAGACCCTAACTATGGCTACACCTTC.